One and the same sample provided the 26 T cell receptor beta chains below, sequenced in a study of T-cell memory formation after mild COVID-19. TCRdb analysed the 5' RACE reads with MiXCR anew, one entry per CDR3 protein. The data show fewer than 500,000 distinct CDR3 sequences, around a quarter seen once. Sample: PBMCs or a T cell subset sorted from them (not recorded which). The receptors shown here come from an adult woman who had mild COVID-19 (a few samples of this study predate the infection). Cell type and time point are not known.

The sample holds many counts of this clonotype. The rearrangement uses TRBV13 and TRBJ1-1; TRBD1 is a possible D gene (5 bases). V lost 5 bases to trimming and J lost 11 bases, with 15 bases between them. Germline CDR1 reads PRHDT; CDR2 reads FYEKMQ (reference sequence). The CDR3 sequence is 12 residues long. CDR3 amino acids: CASSLSGTGAFF. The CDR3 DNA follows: TGTGCCAGCAGCCTATCAGGGACCGGTGCTTTCTTT.

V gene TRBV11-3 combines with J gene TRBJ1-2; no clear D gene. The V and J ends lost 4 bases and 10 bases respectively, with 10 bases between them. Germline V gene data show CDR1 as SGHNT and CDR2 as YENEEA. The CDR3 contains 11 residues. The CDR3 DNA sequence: TGTGCCAGCAGCTGGGAAGGGAACTACACCTTC. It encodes CASSWEGNYTF.

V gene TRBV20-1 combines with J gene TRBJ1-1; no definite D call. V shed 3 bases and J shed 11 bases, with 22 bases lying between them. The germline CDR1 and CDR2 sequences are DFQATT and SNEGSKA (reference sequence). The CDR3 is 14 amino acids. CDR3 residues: CSASDPDRVGGAFF. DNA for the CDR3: TGCAGTGCTAGCGACCCTGATCGGGTTGGAGGCGCTTTCTTT.

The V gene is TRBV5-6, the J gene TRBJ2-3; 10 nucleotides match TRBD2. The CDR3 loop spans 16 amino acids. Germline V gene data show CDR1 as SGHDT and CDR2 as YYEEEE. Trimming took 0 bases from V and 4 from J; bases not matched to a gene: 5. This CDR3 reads CASSLALAGVADTQYF. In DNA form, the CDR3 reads TGTGCCAGCAGCTTGGCCCTAGCGGGAGTGGCAGATACGCAGTATTTT.

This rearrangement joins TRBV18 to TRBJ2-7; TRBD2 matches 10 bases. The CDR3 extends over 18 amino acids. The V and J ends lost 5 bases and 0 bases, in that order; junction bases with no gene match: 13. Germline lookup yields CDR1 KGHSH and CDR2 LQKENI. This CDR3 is CASSSSWGTSVSSYEQYF. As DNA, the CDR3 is TGTGCCAGCTCATCCTCCTGGGGGACTAGCGTAAGCTCCTACGAGCAGTACTTC.

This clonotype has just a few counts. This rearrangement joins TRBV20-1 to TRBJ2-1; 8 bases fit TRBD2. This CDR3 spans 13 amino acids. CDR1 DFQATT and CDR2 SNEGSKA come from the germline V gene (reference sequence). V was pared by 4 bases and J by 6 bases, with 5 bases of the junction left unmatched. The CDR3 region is CSAKLADFNEQFF. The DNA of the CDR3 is TGCAGTGCTAAACTAGCGGATTTCAATGAGCAGTTCTTC.

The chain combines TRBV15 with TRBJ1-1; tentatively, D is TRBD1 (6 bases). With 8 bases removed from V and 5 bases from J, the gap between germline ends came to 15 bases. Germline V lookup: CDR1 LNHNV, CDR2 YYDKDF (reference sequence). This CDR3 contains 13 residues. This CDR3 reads CATQIGGETEAFF. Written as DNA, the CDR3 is TGTGCCACCCAGATAGGGGGAGAGACTGAAGCTTTCTTT.

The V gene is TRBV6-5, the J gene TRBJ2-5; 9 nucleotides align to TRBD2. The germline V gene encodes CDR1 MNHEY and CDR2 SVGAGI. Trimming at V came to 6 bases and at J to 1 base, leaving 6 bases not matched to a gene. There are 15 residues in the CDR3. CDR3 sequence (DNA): TGTGCCAGCAGACTCAGCGGGGGGTCCCAAGAGACCCAGTACTTC. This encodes CASRLSGGSQETQYF.

CDR3 loop: CASSRRQIDEQYF. CDR3 DNA: TGTGCCAGCAGCCGCCGACAGATCGACGAGCAGTACTTC. This chain links TRBV9 with TRBJ2-7; maybe TRBD1 (5 bases). Germline CDR1 is SGDLS and CDR2 is YYNGEE. The V end lost 4 bases, the J end lost 5 bases, and 13 bases lay between the germline ends. The CDR3 contains 13 residues.

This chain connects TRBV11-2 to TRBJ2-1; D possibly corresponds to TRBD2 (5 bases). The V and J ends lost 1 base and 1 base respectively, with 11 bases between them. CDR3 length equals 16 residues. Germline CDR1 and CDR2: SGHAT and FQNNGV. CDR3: CASSLGAAVSYNEQFF. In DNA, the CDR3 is TGTGCCAGCAGCTTAGGAGCGGCCGTGTCCTACAATGAGCAGTTCTTC.

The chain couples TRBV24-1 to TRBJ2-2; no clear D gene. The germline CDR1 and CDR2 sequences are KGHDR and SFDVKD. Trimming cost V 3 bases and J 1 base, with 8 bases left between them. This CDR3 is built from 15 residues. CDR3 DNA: TGTGCCACCAGTGATGCCCGACTGAACACCGGGGAGCTGTTTTTT. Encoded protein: CATSDARLNTGELFF.

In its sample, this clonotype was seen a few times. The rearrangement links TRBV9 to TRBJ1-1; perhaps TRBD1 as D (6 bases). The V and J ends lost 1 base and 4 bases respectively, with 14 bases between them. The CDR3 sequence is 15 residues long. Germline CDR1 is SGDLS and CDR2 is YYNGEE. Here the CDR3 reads CASSVLDRVGTEAFF. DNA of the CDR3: TGTGCCAGCAGCGTATTGGACAGAGTAGGCACTGAAGCTTTCTTT.

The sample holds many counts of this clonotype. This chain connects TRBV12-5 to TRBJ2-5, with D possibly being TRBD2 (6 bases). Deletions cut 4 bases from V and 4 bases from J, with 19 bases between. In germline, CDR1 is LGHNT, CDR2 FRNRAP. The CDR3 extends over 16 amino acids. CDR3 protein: CASGYGLRGVGETQYF. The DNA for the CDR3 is TGTGCTAGTGGTTACGGTTTGCGGGGAGTTGGAGAGACCCAGTACTTC.

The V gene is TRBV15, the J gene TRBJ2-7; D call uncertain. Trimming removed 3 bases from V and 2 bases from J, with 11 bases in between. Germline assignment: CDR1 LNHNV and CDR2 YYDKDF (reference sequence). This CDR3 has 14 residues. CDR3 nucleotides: TGTGCCACCAGCAGCGCCGGAACAGCCTACGAGCAGTACTTC. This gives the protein CATSSAGTAYEQYF.

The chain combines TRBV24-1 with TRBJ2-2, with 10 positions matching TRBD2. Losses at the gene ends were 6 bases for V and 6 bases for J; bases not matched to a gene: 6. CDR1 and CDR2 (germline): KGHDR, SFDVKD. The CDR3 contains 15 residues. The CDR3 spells CATSFSGRTAGELFF. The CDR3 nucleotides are TGTGCCACCAGTTTTAGCGGGAGGACGGCCGGGGAGCTGTTTTTT.

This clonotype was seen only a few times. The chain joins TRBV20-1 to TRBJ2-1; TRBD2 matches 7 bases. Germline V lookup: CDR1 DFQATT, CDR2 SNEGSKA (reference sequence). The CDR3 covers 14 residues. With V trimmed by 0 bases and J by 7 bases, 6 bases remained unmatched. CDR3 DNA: TGCAGTGCTAGAGATTCCTTCGGGGGGAATGAGCAGTTCTTC. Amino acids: CSARDSFGGNEQFF.

Here the CDR3 reads CASSLPGFNEQYF. CDR3 DNA: TGTGCCAGCAGCTTGCCGGGGTTCAACGAGCAGTACTTC. The V gene is TRBV11-1, the J gene TRBJ2-7, with a weak D call TRBD2 (5 bases). V lost 3 bases to trimming and J lost 5 bases, with 11 bases between them. The CDR3 has 13 amino acids. The germline V gene encodes CDR1 SGHAT and CDR2 FQDESV (reference sequence).

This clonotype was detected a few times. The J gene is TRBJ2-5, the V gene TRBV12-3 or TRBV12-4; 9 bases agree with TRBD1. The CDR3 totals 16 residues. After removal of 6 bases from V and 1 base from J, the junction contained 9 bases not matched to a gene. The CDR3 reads CASSFPDRGGQETQYF. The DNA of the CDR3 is TGTGCCAGCAGCTTCCCGGACAGGGGTGGCCAAGAGACCCAGTACTTC.

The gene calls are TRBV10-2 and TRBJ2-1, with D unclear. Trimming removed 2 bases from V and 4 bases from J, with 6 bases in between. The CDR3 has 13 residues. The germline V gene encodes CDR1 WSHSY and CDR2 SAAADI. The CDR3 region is CASSEAGYNEQFF. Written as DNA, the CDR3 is TGCGCCAGCAGTGAGGCCGGATACAATGAGCAGTTCTTC.

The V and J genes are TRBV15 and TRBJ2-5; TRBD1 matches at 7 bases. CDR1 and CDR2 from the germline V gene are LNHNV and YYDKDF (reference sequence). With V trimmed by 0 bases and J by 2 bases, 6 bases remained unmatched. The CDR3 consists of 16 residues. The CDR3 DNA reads TGTGCCACCAGCAGAGATCGAGGCAGGGGGCAAGAGACCCAGTACTTC. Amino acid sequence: CATSRDRGRGQETQYF.

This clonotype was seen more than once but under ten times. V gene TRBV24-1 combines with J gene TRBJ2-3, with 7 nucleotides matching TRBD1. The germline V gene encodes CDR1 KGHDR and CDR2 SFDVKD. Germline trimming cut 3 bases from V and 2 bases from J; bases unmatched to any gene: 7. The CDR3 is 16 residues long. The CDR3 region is CATSDPGTVLTDTQYF. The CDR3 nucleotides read TGTGCCACCAGTGATCCCGGGACAGTACTCACAGATACGCAGTATTTT.

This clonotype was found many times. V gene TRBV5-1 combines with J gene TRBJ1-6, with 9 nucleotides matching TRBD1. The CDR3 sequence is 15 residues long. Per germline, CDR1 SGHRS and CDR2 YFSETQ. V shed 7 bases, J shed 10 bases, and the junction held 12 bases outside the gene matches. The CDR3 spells CASRLDRGLGSPLHF. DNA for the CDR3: TGCGCCAGCCGATTGGACAGGGGCCTTGGGTCACCCCTCCACTTT.

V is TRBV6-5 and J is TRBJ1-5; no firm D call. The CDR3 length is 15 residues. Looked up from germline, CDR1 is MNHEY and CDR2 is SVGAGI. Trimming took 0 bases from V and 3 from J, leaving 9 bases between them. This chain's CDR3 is CASSYSVEYNQPQHF. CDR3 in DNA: TGTGCCAGCAGTTACTCGGTAGAATACAATCAGCCCCAGCATTTT.

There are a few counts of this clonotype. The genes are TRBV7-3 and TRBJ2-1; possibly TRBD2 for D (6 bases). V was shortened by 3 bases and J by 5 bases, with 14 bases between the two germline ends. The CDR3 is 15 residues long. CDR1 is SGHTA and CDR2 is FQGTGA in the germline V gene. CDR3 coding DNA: TGTGCCAGCAGCTTCGGTGGGACTCCTAACAATGAGCAGTTCTTC. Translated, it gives CASSFGGTPNNEQFF.

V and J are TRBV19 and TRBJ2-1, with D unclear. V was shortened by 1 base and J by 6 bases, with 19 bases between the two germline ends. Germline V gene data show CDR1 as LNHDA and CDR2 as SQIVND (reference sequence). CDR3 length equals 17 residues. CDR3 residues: CASSIGEGSHGFNEQFF. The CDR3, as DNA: TGTGCCAGTAGTATAGGAGAAGGGTCCCATGGATTCAATGAGCAGTTCTTC.

CDR3 coding DNA: TGTGCCACCAGAAGCGGTAGGACAGGGTCCTACGAGCAGTACTTC. Translated: CATRSGRTGSYEQYF. This chain connects TRBV15 to TRBJ2-7, with TRBD1 matching 8 bases. The junction had 8 bases not matched to a gene; V was cut back by 6 bases and J by 1 base. This CDR3 has 15 residues. Germline V CDR1 and CDR2: LNHNV, YYDKDF (reference sequence).